Below are 22 T cell receptor beta chains sequenced from a single sample in a study of post-analysis software for immune sequencing data. General study points: Included in a set of 5 or 6 TRBV segments more frequent in patients than controls were TRBV5-6, TRBV5-1 and TRBV20-1.

What these receptors recognize is not known. Each TCR beta cDNA library carried unique molecular identifiers. MiXCR, run by TCRdb on the PCR reads, gives a single entry per CDR3 protein. In the table there are about 540,000 distinct CDR3 sequences, around 36% of which are singletons. Sequenced material: blood. The receptors were gathered from a girl between 2 and 17 years old with multiple sclerosis.

The CDR3 bases are TGCAGTGCGTGGGGACAGCCGCGGGAGACCCAGTACTTC. This translates into CSAWGQPRETQYF. This chain links TRBV20-1 with TRBJ2-5, with 7 bases fitting TRBD1. Looked up from germline, CDR1 is DFQATT and CDR2 is SNEGSKA (reference sequence). The CDR3 loop spans 13 amino acids. The V gene end was trimmed by 6 bases and the J gene end by 5 bases; junction bases not matched to a gene: 9.

This chain links TRBV27 with TRBJ1-1; D remains ambiguous. Deletions cut 4 bases from V and 6 bases from J, with 12 bases between. Germline CDR1 is MNHEY and CDR2 is SMNVEV (reference sequence). The CDR3 runs to 13 residues. The CDR3 DNA follows: TGTGCCAGCAGTTCCGGGGTTCTCGCTGAAGCTTTCTTT. This encodes CASSSGVLAEAFF.

The CDR3 protein is CSASGPRLQETQYF. The DNA for the CDR3 is TGCAGTGCTAGCGGACCCCGGCTCCAAGAGACCCAGTACTTC. The V gene is TRBV20-1, the J gene TRBJ2-5; D is undetermined. CDR3 size: 14 residues. V lost 3 bases to trimming and J lost 1 base, with 12 bases between them. CDR1 and CDR2 (germline): DFQATT, SNEGSKA (reference sequence).

This clonotype was recorded once. The chain recombines TRBV12-3 or TRBV12-4 with TRBJ1-4; D remains ambiguous. This CDR3 has 14 residues. The ends were cut back, 6 bases at V and 8 bases at J, with 16 bases in the middle. CDR3 nucleotides: TGTGCCAGCAGGACGGGCGCGGGAAGGGAAAAACTGTTTTTT. Translated, it gives CASRTGAGREKLFF.

At least ten counts were recorded for this clonotype. The chain links TRBV6-5 to TRBJ1-4; unclear D gene. CDR3 length equals 13 residues. The germline CDR1 and CDR2 sequences are MNHEY and SVGAGI. Trimming cost V 2 bases and J 10 bases, with 11 bases left between them. The DNA of the CDR3 is TGTGCCAGCAGTTACCGCCAGCGAGGAAAACTGTTTTTT. Translation: CASSYRQRGKLFF.

This clonotype turned up a few times. The chain uses TRBV7-2 and TRBJ1-4; D is undetermined. Deletions cut 1 base from V and 4 bases from J, with 4 bases between. Per germline, CDR1 SGHTA and CDR2 FQGNSA. The CDR3 extends over 13 amino acids. This CDR3 reads CASSLVGNEKLFF. The CDR3, as DNA: TGTGCCAGCAGCTTAGTTGGTAATGAAAAACTGTTTTTT.

The chain carries TRBV6-6 and TRBJ2-7, with TRBD2 matching over 12 bases. TRBJ2-5 explains the end of the DNA better; the J call may be wrong. CDR1 is MNHNY, CDR2 SVGAGI, per germline (reference sequence). This CDR3 comprises 16 residues. As DNA, the CDR3 is TGTGCCAGCAGTTCTCCCCTAGCGGGGGGGCGCGAGACCCAGTACTTC. Translated: CASSSPLAGGRETQYF.

This chain uses TRBV10-1 with TRBJ2-4, with TRBD1 as a possible D gene (6 bases). The DNA end is more similar to TRBJ2-5, so the J call may be wrong. CDR3 length equals 13 residues. From germline, CDR1 is WNHNN and CDR2 SYGVQD (reference sequence). The CDR3: CASRDDRWGTQYF. The CDR3 region has the DNA TGCGCCAGCAGGGACGACAGGTGGGGGACCCAGTACTTC.

This chain connects TRBV3-1 to TRBJ1-2; 8 bases match TRBD1. The CDR3 is 16 amino acids. V lost 5 bases, J lost 6 bases, and 14 bases stayed unmatched. Germline loops: CDR1 LGHDT, CDR2 YNNKEL (reference sequence). The CDR3 loop reads CASSATGDRLRDGYTF. CDR3 bases: TGTGCCAGCAGCGCGACAGGGGACCGGCTGCGGGATGGCTACACCTTC.

This clonotype came up a few times. The chain links TRBV9 to TRBJ2-5; D is unclear. V lost 3 bases to trimming and J lost 2 bases, with 8 bases between them. The CDR3 spans 13 residues. The germline V gene has CDR1 SGDLS and CDR2 YYNGEE. The CDR3 coding sequence is TGTGCCAGCAGCGAATGGGGTCAAGAGACCCAGTACTTC. As protein: CASSEWGQETQYF. The full variable domain, rest sourced from reference TRBV9 and TRBJ2-5, is DSGVTQTPKHLITATGQRVTLRCSPRSGDLSVYWYQQSLDQGLQFLIQYYNGEERAKGNILERFSAQQFPDLHSELNLSSLELGDSALYFCASSEWGQETQYFGPGTRLLVL.

The chain couples TRBV20-1 to TRBJ1-5, with 8 bases aligning to TRBD1. The CDR3 contains 15 residues. V lost 8 bases to trimming and J lost 4 bases; unmatched junction nucleotides: 13. Germline V gene sequence: CDR1 DFQATT, CDR2 SNEGSKA (reference sequence). The chain's CDR3 is CSTRYGTGLNQPQHF. As DNA, the CDR3 is TGCAGTACCCGTTATGGGACAGGCTTAAATCAGCCCCAGCATTTT.

This clonotype was found once. CDR3 sequence reads: CASSTTGTGVREQFF. The CDR3 DNA is TGTGCCAGCAGTACGACCGGGACAGGGGTACGGGAGCAGTTCTTC. The rearrangement uses TRBV27 and TRBJ2-1, with 10 bases that match TRBD1. Germline assignment: CDR1 MNHEY and CDR2 SMNVEV (reference sequence). The CDR3 length is 15 residues. After removal of 5 bases from V and 10 bases from J, the junction contained 11 bases not matched to a gene.

The V and J genes are TRBV25-1 and TRBJ1-1; D is uncertain. Between the trimmed V and J ends, which lost 1 base and 1 base, there was a span of 7 bases. The length of the CDR3 is 14 residues. From germline, CDR1 is MGHDK and CDR2 SYGVNS. CDR3 nucleotides: TGTGCCAGCAGTGAATTGGCGGGGAACACTGAAGCTTTCTTT. This encodes CASSELAGNTEAFF.

The chain carries TRBV7-9 and TRBJ2-1, with TRBD1 identical over 7 bases. Germline values: CDR1 SEHNR, CDR2 FQNEAQ (reference sequence). The CDR3 length is 16 residues. J lost 7 bases, V lost 4 bases, and 13 bases had no gene match. The CDR3 is CASSSDRETARNEQFF. In nucleotides, the CDR3 is TGTGCCAGCAGCTCCGACAGGGAAACGGCGCGGAATGAGCAGTTCTTC.

This sequence joins TRBV10-3 and TRBJ2-5; 8 bases are shared with TRBD2. Germline CDR1 reads ENHRY; CDR2 reads SYGVKD. J was trimmed by 7 bases and V by 2 bases; bases with no gene match: 0. CDR3 length equals 12 residues. CDR3 in DNA: TGTGCCATCAGTGAGAGCGGGGGGACCCAGTACTTC. It encodes CAISESGGTQYF.

This clonotype was seen more than once but under ten times. The chain uses TRBV28 and TRBJ2-1; the D gene is possibly TRBD1 (5 bases). Germline CDR1 and CDR2: MDHEN and SYDVKM. With 7 bases removed from V and 3 bases from J, the gap between germline ends came to 10 bases. This CDR3 has 13 amino acids. The CDR3 region has the DNA TGTGCCAGCACAGGGTCAGTCTACAATGAGCAGTTCTTC. It yields the protein CASTGSVYNEQFF.

J is TRBJ1-2 and V is TRBV5-1; tentatively, D is TRBD1 (5 bases). Germline V gene lookup returns CDR1 SGHRS and CDR2 YFSETQ. The length of the CDR3 is 16 residues. V was cut by 4 bases and J by 2 bases, with 18 bases left in between. The chain's CDR3 is CASSRRHQGPNYGYTF. DNA for the CDR3: TGCGCCAGCAGCAGACGACATCAGGGCCCCAACTATGGCTACACCTTC.

There are a few counts of this clonotype. This chain uses TRBV20-1 with TRBJ2-1; 9 nucleotides agree with TRBD2. The junction had 7 bases not matched to a gene; V was cut back by 4 bases and J by 6 bases. CDR3 length equals 14 residues. Germline CDR1 and CDR2: DFQATT and SNEGSKA (reference sequence). In DNA, the CDR3 is TGCAGTGCTACGGGGCAGCGGGGGGTCAATGAGCAGTTCTTC. This encodes CSATGQRGVNEQFF.

In regard to this clonotype: The junction does not match germline at one end; this may be a read error. This sequence joins TRBV6-1 and TRBJ2-3; D assignment may be TRBD1 or TRBD2 (5 bases each). Germline lookup yields CDR1 MNHNS and CDR2 SASEGT. This CDR3 has 14 amino acids. The CDR3 is CTSSLPGTTDTQYF. The CDR3 nucleotides read TGTACCAGCAGCCTCCCCGGGACCACAGATACGCAGTATTTT.

In its sample, this clonotype was seen a few times. The chain couples TRBV7-3 to TRBJ1-1; D is unresolved. Trimming pared 5 bases from V and 2 bases from J, leaving 18 bases between. CDR3 length: 16 residues. Germline V gene lookup returns CDR1 SGHTA and CDR2 FQGTGA. CDR3 in DNA: TGTGCCAGCAGCGGAGGGCCGGGATTGTTAAACACTGAAGCTTTCTTT. The encoded protein is CASSGGPGLLNTEAFF.

The rearrangement joins TRBV10-3 to TRBJ2-1; TRBD2 aligns across 12 bases. From germline, CDR1 is ENHRY and CDR2 SYGVKD. The CDR3 length is 18 residues. Germline trimming cut 4 bases from V and 9 bases from J; bases unmatched to any gene: 16. The CDR3 region is CAISASSRTSGEVVEQFF. The CDR3 nucleotides read TGTGCCATCAGTGCTTCTTCCCGGACTAGCGGGGAAGTCGTTGAGCAGTTCTTC.

This chain connects TRBV7-9 to TRBJ1-2; possible D gene TRBD1, 5 bases. This CDR3 is 18 amino acids long. Germline V gives CDR1 SEHNR, CDR2 FQNEAQ (reference sequence). V lost 2 bases, J lost 2 bases, and 21 bases lay in between. The CDR3 nucleotides are TGTGCCAGCAGCTTACTTGGTGGACACACGGCGAAGAACTATGGCTACACCTTC. As protein: CASSLLGGHTAKNYGYTF.